These 3 T cell receptor beta chains share one sample of origin, sequenced in a study of cytomegalovirus exposure and HLA in healthy donors. In the PCR, 60 Vbeta and 13 Jbeta primers were used. Sequencing used immunoSEQ multiplex PCR; TCRdb keeps in-frame clones, though not all of them. The sample lists roughly 120,000 clones, approximately 70% occurring once. Sample: PBMCs. These receptors all stem from a man under 40 in good health and CMV-seropositive.

Only a few counts were recorded for this clone. V gene TRBV21-1 combines with J gene TRBJ2-1; the table's D call TRBD2 went unverified against the DNA. TRBV21-1 corresponds to a pseudogene. This CDR3 region has 19 residues. CDR3 amino acids: CASSKNVLGLWILNNEQFF. Here the CDR3 DNA reads TGTGCCAGCAGCAAAAACGTCCTGGGACTGTGGATTTTGAACAATGAGCAGTTCTTC.

This sequence joins TRBV28 and TRBJ1-2; 7 nucleotides match TRBD1. Germline V lookup: CDR1 MDHEN, CDR2 SYDVKM. This CDR3 is 14 amino acids long. The V gene end was trimmed by 2 bases and the J gene end by 5 bases; junction bases not matched to a gene: 5. The CDR3, as DNA: TGTGCCAGCAGTTTAAGGACGGGACAGTATGGCTACACCTTC. It codes for CASSLRTGQYGYTF.

This clone was seen a handful of times. This chain joins TRBV27 and TRBJ2-7; tentatively, D is TRBD1 (8 bases). The CDR3 length is 15 residues. Germline values: CDR1 MNHEY, CDR2 SMNVEV (reference sequence). V lost 2 bases, J lost 3 bases, and 14 bases lay in between. DNA for the CDR3: TGTGCCAGCAGTTTAAGCGGGACAGGTGGCTACGAGCAGTACGTC. Translated: CASSLSGTGGYEQYV.